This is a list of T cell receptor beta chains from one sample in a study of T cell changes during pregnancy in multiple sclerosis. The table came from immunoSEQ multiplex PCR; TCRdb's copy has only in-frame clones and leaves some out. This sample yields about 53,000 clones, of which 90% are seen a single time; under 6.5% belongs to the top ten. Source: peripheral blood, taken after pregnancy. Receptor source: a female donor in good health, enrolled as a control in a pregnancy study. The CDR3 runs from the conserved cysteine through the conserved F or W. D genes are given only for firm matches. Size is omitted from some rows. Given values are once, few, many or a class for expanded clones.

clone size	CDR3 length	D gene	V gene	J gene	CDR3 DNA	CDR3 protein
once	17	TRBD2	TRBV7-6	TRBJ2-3	TGTGCCAGCAGCTTAGCGTCGAGCGCGGGAGGGGGAAATACGCAGTATTTT	CASSLASSAGGGNTQYF
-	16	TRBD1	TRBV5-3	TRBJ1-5	TGTGCCAGAAGCTTCCTCCCCGACAGGGGATATCAGCCCCAGCATTTT	CARSFLPDRGYQPQHF
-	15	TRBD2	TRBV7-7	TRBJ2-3	TGTGCCAGCAGCCGGACTAGCGGGGATATGGATACGCAGTATTTT	CASSRTSGDMDTQYF
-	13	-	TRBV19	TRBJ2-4	TGTGCCAGTAGTAGTGGGGCCGCAAACATTCAGTACTTC	CASSSGAANIQYF
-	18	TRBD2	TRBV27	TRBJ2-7	TGTGCCAGCAGTTTATGGGGTAGCGGGAGGCCCTCCTCCTACGAGCAGTACTTC	CASSLWGSGRPSSYEQYF
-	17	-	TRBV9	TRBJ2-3	TGTGCCAGCAGCCCAACACACGGCCGAGGGCCCACAGATACGCAGTATTTT	CASSPTHGRGPTDTQYF
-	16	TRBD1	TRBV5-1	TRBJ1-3	TGCGCCAGCAGCCCAATCAACAGGGGCTCTGGAAACACCATATATTTT	CASSPINRGSGNTIYF
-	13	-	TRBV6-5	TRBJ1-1	TGTGCCAGCAGCCTGACAGAGAACACTGAAGCTTTCTTT	CASSLTENTEAFF
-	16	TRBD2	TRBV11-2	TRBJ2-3	TGTGCCAGCAGCCAGACTAGCGGGAGAGGGACAGATACGCAGTATTTT	CASSQTSGRGTDTQYF
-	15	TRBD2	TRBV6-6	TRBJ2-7	TGTGCCAGCAGACCTGGACTAGCGAGCTCCTACGAGCAGTACTTC	CASRPGLASSYEQYF
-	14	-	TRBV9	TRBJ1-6	TGTGCCAGCAGCGCCCGACAGGACGGTTCACCCCTCCACTTT	CASSARQDGSPLHF
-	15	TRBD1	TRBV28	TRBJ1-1	TGTGCCAGCAGTTTCAGGGGGTCTGGGAACACTGAAGCTTTCTTT	CASSFRGSGNTEAFF
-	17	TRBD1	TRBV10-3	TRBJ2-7	TGTGCCATCAGTGAGCGGACTTCCGGGACAGCTGCCTACGAGCAGTACTTC	CAISERTSGTAAYEQYF
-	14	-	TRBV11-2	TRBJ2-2	TGTGCCAGCAGCCAAGGACTCAACACCGGGGAGCTGTTTTTT	CASSQGLNTGELFF
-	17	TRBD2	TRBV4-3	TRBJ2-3	TGCGCCAGCAGCCAAGATAGGACTAGCGGGGTTGGAGATACGCAGTATTTT	CASSQDRTSGVGDTQYF
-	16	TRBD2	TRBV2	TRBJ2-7	TGTGCCAGCAGTGAAGGGCCCGGGGCTAGCGGGTACGAGCAGTACTTC	CASSEGPGASGYEQYF
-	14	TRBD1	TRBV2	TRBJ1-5	TGTGCCAGCACGTACAGGGGAAGCAATCAGCCCCAGCATTTT	CASTYRGSNQPQHF
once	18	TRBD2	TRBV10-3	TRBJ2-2	TGTGCCATCAGTGAGTCCACTAGCGGGAGAGGGTACACCGGGGAGCTGTTTTTT	CAISESTSGRGYTGELFF
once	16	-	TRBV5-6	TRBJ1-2	TGTGCCAGCAGCGGCTCGGACAGCAGGAGTTACTATGGCTACACCTTC	CASSGSDSRSYYGYTF
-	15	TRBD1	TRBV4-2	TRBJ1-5	TGTGCCAGCAGCCAAGAAGAGGGGGCGAAACAGCCCCAGCATTTT	CASSQEEGAKQPQHF
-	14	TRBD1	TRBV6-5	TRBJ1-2	TGTGCCAGCAGGGAACCGGGACAGGCACTCGCGGACACCTTC	CASREPGQALADTF
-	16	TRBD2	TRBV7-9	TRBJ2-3	TGTGCCAGCAGCTCCCTAGCGGGAGGGTACGCAGATACGCAGTATTTT	CASSSLAGGYADTQYF